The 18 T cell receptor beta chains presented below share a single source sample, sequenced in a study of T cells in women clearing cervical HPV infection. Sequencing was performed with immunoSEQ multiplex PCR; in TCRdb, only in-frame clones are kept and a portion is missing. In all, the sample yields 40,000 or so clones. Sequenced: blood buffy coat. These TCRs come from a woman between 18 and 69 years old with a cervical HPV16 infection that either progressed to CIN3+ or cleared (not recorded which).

CDR3 DNA (partial): TGTGCCAGCAGCGTAGCTTGGGCTAGCGACTCCTACGAG. Translation: CASSVAWASDSYE. The full CDR3 is CASSVAWASDSYEQYF. This chain links TRBV9 with TRBJ2-7; D is perhaps TRBD2 (6 bases). The sequenced fragment ends 3 residues before the CDR3 boundary, so the rest is inferred from the germline J gene. Germline V gene data show CDR1 as SGDLS and CDR2 as YYNGEE. This CDR3 spans 16 amino acids. Trimming cost V 0 bases and J 0 bases, with 13 bases left between them.

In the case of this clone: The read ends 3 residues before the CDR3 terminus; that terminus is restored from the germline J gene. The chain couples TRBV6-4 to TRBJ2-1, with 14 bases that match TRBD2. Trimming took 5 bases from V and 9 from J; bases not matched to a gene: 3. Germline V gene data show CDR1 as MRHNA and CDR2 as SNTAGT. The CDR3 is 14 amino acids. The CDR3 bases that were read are TGTGCCAGCAGTAGACTAGCGGGAGGGGCTGAG. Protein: CASSRLAGGAE. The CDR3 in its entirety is CASSRLAGGAEQFF.

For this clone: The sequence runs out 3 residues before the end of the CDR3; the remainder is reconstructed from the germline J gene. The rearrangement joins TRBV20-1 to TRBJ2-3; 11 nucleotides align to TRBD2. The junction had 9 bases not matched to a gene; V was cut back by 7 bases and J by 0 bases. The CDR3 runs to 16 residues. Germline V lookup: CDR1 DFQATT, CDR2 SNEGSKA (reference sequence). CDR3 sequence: CSEISGRAASTDTQYF. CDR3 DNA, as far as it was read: TGCAGTGAAATTAGCGGGAGGGCGGCTAGCACAGATACG.

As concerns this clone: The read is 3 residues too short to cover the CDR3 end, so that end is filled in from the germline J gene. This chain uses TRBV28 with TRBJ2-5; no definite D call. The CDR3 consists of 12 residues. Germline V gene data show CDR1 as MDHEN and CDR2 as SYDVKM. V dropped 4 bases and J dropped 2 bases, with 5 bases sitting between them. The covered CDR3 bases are TGTGCCAGCAGTTCCTCTCAAGAGACC. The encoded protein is CASSSSQET. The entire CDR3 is CASSSSQETQYF. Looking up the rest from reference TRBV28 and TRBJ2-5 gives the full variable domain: DVKVTQSSRYLVKRTGEKVFLECVQDMDHENMFWYRQDPGLGLRLIYFSYDVKMKEKGDIPEGYSVSREKKERFSLILESASTNQTSMYLCASSSSQETQYFGPGTRLLVL.

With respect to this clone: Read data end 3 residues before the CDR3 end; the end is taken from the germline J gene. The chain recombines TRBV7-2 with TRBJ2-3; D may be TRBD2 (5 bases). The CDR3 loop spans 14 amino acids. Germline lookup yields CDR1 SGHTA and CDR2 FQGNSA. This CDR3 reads CASSLSSPRETQYF. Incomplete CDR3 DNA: TGTGCCAGCAGCTTATCTAGCCCTAGGGAGACG.

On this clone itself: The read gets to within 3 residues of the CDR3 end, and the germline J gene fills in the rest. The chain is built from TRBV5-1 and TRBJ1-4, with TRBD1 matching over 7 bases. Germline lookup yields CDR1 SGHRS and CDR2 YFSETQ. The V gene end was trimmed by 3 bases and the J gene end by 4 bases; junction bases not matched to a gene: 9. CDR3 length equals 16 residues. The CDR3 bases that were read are TGCGCCAGCAGCTCCAACAGGGGTCAGAGTAATGAAAAA. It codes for CASSSNRGQSNEK. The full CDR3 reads CASSSNRGQSNEKLFF.

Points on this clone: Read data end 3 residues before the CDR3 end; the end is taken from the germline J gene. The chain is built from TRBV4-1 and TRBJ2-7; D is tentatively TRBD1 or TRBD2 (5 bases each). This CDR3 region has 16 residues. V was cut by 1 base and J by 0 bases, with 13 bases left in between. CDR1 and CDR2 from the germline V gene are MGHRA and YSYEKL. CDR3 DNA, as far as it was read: TGCGCCAGCAGCCAAGTAATCGCAGGGAGCTCCTACGAG. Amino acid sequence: CASSQVIAGSSYE. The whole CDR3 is CASSQVIAGSSYEQYF.

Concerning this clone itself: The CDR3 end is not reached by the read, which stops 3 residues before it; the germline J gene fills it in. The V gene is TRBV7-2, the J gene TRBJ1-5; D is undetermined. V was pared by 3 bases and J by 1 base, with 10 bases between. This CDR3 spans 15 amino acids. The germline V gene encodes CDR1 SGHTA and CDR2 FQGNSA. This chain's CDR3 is CASSFGQRSNQPQHF. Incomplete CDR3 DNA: TGTGCCAGCAGCTTCGGTCAACGAAGCAATCAGCCC.

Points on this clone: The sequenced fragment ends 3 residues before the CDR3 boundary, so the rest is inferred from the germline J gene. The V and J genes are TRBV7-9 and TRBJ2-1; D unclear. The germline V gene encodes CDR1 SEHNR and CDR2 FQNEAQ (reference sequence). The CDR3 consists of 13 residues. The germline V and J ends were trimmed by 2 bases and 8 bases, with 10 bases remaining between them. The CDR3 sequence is CASSLSQAHEQFF. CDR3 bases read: TGTGCCAGCAGCTTATCCCAGGCCCATGAG. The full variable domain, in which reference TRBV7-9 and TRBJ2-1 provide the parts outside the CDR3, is DTGVSQNPRHKITKRGQNVTFRCDPISEHNRLYWYRQTLGQGPEFLTYFQNEAQLEKSRLLSDRFSAERPKGSFSTLEIQRTEQGDSAMYLCASSLSQAHEQFFGPGTRLTVL.

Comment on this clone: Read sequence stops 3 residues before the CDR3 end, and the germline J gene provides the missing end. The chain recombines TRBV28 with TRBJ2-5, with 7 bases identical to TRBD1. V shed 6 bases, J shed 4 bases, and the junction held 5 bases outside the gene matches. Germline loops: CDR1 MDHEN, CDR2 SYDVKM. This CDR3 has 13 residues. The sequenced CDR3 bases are TGTGCCAGCAGGCGACAGGGATCAGAGACC. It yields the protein CASRRQGSET. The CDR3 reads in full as CASRRQGSETQYF.

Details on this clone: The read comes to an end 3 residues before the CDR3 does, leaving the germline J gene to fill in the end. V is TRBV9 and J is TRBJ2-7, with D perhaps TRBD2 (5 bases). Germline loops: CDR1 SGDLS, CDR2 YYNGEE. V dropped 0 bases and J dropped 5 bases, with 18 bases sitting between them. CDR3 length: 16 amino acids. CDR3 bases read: TGTGCCAGCAGCGTAGAACAGCAACTAGGCAAAAACGAG. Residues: CASSVEQQLGKNE. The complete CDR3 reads CASSVEQQLGKNEQYF. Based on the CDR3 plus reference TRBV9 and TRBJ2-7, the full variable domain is DSGVTQTPKHLITATGQRVTLRCSPRSGDLSVYWYQQSLDQGLQFLIQYYNGEERAKGNILERFSAQQFPDLHSELNLSSLELGDSALYFCASSVEQQLGKNEQYFGPGTRLTVT.

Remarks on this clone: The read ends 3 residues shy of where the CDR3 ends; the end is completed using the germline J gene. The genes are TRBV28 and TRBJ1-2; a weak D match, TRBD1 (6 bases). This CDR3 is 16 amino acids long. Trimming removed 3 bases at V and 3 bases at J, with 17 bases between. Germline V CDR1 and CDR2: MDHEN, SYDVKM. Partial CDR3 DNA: TGTGCCAGCAGTTTGCAGGGACAAACTATTTACTATGGC. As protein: CASSLQGQTIYYG. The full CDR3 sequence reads CASSLQGQTIYYGYTF.

The CDR3 protein is CASNFEEVADTEAFF. The CDR3 DNA, read in part, is TGTGCCAGCAATTTTGAAGAGGTCGCGGACACTGAA. The rearrangement uses TRBV2 and TRBJ1-1; D is ambiguous. The read gets to within 3 residues of the CDR3 end, and the germline J gene fills in the rest. This CDR3 contains 15 residues. Trimming shortened V by 7 bases and J by 3 bases, and 18 bases separated the two germline ends. Per the germline V gene, CDR1 is SNHLY and CDR2 is FYNNEI.

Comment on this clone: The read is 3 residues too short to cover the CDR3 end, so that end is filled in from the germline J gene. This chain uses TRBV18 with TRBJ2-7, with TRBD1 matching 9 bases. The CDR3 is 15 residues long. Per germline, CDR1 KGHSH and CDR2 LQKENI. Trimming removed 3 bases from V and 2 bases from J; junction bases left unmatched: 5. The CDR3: CASSPGDRVPYEQYF. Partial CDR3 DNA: TGTGCCAGCTCACCGGGGGACAGGGTCCCCTACGAG.

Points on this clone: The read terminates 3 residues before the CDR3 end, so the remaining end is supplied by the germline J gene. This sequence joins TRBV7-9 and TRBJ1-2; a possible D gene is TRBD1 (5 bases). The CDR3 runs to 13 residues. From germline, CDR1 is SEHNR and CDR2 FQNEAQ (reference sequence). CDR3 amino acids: CASSLPQGITYTF. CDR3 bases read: TGTGCCAGCAGCTTACCCCAGGGAATTACC.

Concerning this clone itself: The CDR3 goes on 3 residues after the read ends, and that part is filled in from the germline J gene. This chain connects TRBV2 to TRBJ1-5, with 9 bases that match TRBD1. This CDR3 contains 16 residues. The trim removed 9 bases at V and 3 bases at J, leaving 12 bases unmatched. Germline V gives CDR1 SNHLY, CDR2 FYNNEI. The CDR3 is CASRDRDGAPNQPQHF. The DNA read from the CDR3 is TGTGCCAGTCGGGACAGGGATGGGGCCCCCAATCAGCCC.

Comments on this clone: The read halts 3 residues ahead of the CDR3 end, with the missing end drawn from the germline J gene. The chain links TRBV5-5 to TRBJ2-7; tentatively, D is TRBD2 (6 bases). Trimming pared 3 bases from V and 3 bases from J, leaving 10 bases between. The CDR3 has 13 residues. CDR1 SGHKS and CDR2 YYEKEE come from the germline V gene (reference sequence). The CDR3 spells CASSWGVGYEQYF. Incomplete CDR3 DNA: TGTGCCAGCAGCTGGGGGGTGGGCTACGAG. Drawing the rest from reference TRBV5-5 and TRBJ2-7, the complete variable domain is DAGVTQSPTHLIKTRGQQVTLRCSPISGHKSVSWYQQVLGQGPQFIFQYYEKEERGRGNFPDRFSARQFPNYSSELNVNALLLGDSALYLCASSWGVGYEQYFGPGTRLTVT.

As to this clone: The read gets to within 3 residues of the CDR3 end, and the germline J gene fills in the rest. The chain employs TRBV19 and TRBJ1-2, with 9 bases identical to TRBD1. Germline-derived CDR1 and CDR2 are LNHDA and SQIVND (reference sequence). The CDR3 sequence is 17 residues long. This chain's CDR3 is CASSATPGTGTVHDYTF. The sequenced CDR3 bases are TGTGCCAGTAGTGCAACCCCCGGGACAGGGACTGTGCACGAC.